This T cell receptor beta chain was sequenced during a study of early stage breast cancer tumors. Whole-study results and caveats: Unsorted bulk genomic DNA sequencing lacked pairing and functional marker data.

Per the germline V gene, CDR1 is MDHEN and CDR2 is SYDVKM. The V and J ends lost 7 bases and 1 base respectively, with 16 bases between them. CDR3 length: 15 amino acids. TCRdb keeps only in-frame clones here, not all; method: immunoSEQ multiplex PCR. The table has 4,500 to 6,500 clones, around 70% seen once; the top ten hold 15% to 18%. Regarding this clone: The antigen remains undetermined.

This chain uses TRBV28 with TRBJ2-5; unclear D gene. The receptor comes from a person aged 55-75 years with breast cancer. Material: breast tumor tissue. This CDR3 is CASITSGSLQETQYF. In DNA, the CDR3 is TGTGCCAGCATCACATCAGGCTCTCTCCAAGAGACCCAGTACTTC. Full variable domain (missing parts from reference TRBV28 and TRBJ2-5): DVKVTQSSRYLVKRTGEKVFLECVQDMDHENMFWYRQDPGLGLRLIYFSYDVKMKEKGDIPEGYSVSREKKERFSLILESASTNQTSMYLCASITSGSLQETQYFGPGTRLLVL.